The clone carrying this TCR beta chain turned up a few times. How the authors handled the data: Estimation of nucleated cell counts was performed using reference gene primer amplification. The method was immunoSEQ multiplex PCR; TCRdb's version includes in-frame clones alone and lacks a portion of them. V and J calls and clone size follow that table, whereas D and trimming were derived from the DNA. The table has approximately 120,000 clones, over 80% seen once; the top ten hold 18%. Trimming stripped 5 bases from V and 2 bases from J, with 10 bases between. The CDR3 contains 13 residues. Germline V gives CDR1 MNHEY, CDR2 SMNVEV (reference sequence). The data derive from a study of blood T cell repertoires in COVID-19.

This clonotype originated in a woman in her sixties with acute or convalescent COVID-19. The sequencing input was peripheral blood. V is TRBV27 and J is TRBJ2-7; the D gene is possibly TRBD2 (5 bases). The CDR3 sequence is CASSPGEPYEQYF. In nucleotides, the CDR3 is TGTGCCAGCAGTCCCGGGGAACCCTACGAGCAGTACTTC.